Included here is one T cell receptor (beta chain) sequence, with context. The antigen is undetermined. V dropped 1 base and J dropped 7 bases, with 11 bases sitting between them. The CDR3 consists of 13 residues. CDR1 and CDR2 from the germline V gene are SEHNR and FQNEAQ (reference sequence). Researchers reported that TCR beta cDNA libraries carried unique molecular identifiers. TCRdb ran MiXCR on the PCR reads and lists one entry per CDR3 protein. The sample has 380,000 or so distinct CDR3 sequences; about a third are singletons. This record belongs to a study of post-analysis software for immune sequencing data. Study-level background: Included courses were relapsing-remitting and secondary progressive multiple sclerosis; progressive-relapsing multiple sclerosis was also included. The study, taken as a whole, reports: Controls showed lower frequencies than patients for a few TRBV segments, and TRBV5-6, TRBV5-1 and TRBV20-1 were among these. Strong co-clustering by F measure was evident for samples that had been prepared in the same batch.

The V call is TRBV7-9, the J call TRBJ2-7; D not resolved. The sequencing input was blood. This clonotype was sampled from a girl aged 10-17 years with multiple sclerosis. CDR3 DNA sequence: TGTGCCAGCAGCTTAGTCGAGCGCGGTGAGCAGTACTTC. This sequence encodes CASSLVERGEQYF.